This T cell receptor beta chain was sequenced in a study of spatial heterogeneity in lung cancer. Study context: Detection consistently yielded more beta chains than alpha chains. In the raw reads, each unique TCR and UMI combination was present more than ten times on average. Study-level findings and limits: Tumoral mutation counts were tracked by counts of expanded intratumoral alpha and beta TCRs.

CDR1 and CDR2 from the germline V gene are MNHEY and SVGAGI. V was shortened by 8 bases and J by 1 base, with 11 bases between the two germline ends. This CDR3 has 14 amino acids. Every TCR cDNA molecule bore a unique molecular identifier. TCRdb redid the calling of the 5' RACE reads with MiXCR, one entry per CDR3 protein. The sample contains 25,000 to 30,000 distinct CDR3 sequences, 7.1% of which appear only once. Time point of the sample: sample taken at primary tumor resection. Comments on this clonotype: What it binds is unknown.

The source of this sequence is a male donor with early-stage non-small cell lung cancer. The specimen comprised lung tumor tissue, sampled at surgery. The chain is built from TRBV6-5 and TRBJ2-2; D tentatively reads TRBD1 or TRBD2 (5 bases each). The DNA of the CDR3 is TGTGCCAGCCTTAGGGACGGGAACACCGGGGAGCTGTTTTTT. Translation gives CASLRDGNTGELFF.